The next 9 T cell receptor beta chains were all read from a single sample in a study of regulatory T cells in long-lasting Graves disease. iRepertoire HTBI primers and Arm-PCR of CDR3 regions built TCR beta libraries. MiXCR was run by TCRdb on the multiplex PCR reads, yielding one entry per CDR3 protein. The sample shows 430,000 or so distinct CDR3 sequences, over 20% of them seen only once. Stated time point: persistent/refractory GD, antithyroid drugs over 5 years with positive TRAb. From PBMCs, RNA was extracted and then used to make the TCR library. The sequenced sample was peripheral blood mononuclear cells (PBMCs), obtained when the disease was refractory, from a patient treated with antithyroid drugs. The source of these receptors is a female donor with Graves disease.

The chain joins TRBV7-2 to TRBJ2-2, with D unresolved. CDR1 SGHTA and CDR2 FQGNSA come from the germline V gene. The CDR3 is 14 amino acids. Trimming took off 8 bases at V and 0 bases at J, with 10 bases between the two ends. The CDR3 sequence: CASVGFANTGELFF. In nucleotides, the CDR3 is TGTGCCAGCGTGGGCTTCGCGAACACCGGGGAGCTGTTTTTT.

This clonotype was detected many times. V usage is TRBV24-1 and J usage is TRBJ1-5, with unresolved D. Germline CDR1 KGHDR, CDR2 SFDVKD. The CDR3 sequence is 14 residues long. Deletions cut 8 bases from V and 3 bases from J, with 13 bases between. In nucleotides, the CDR3 is TGTGCCACCACCCCTGGGTCAGACAATCAGCCCCAGCATTTT. Its translation: CATTPGSDNQPQHF.

There are many counts of this clonotype. This chain joins TRBV12-3 or TRBV12-4 and TRBJ2-7; D ambiguous. The V gene lost 3 bases and the J gene lost 2 bases, with 11 bases spanning the gap. The CDR3 has 14 residues. CDR3 loop: CASSFKTQTYEQYF. In nucleotides, the CDR3 is TGTGCCAGCAGTTTTAAGACTCAAACCTACGAGCAGTACTTC.

This clonotype was observed a few times. V is TRBV4-1 and J is TRBJ2-4, with D tentatively TRBD2 (6 bases). Trimming stripped 0 bases from V and 8 bases from J, with 11 bases between. This CDR3 region has 14 residues. Germline values: CDR1 MGHRA, CDR2 YSYEKL. CDR3 loop: CASSQDWREDIQYF. The CDR3 DNA reads as TGCGCCAGCAGCCAAGATTGGAGGGAGGACATTCAGTACTTC.

This clonotype was observed a few times. CDR3 in amino acids: CASSQTSGSRETQYF. The CDR3 DNA is TGTGCCAGCAGCCAGACTAGCGGATCGCGGGAGACCCAGTACTTC. This chain uses TRBV4-2 with TRBJ2-5, with 9 bases lining up with TRBD2. Germline-derived CDR1 and CDR2 are LGHNA and YNFKEQ. V dropped 3 bases and J dropped 5; count of bases not matched to a gene: 7. The CDR3 has 15 residues.

This clonotype was seen many times. The chain is built from TRBV11-2 and TRBJ1-6, with 9 bases fitting TRBD1. The CDR3 sequence is 15 residues long. J lost 9 bases, V lost 5 bases, and 8 bases had no gene match. Per germline, CDR1 SGHAT and CDR2 FQNNGV. CDR3 loop: CASSAGTGRGSPLHF. DNA of the CDR3: TGTGCCAGCAGCGCAGGGACAGGGAGGGGTTCACCCCTCCACTTT.

CDR3 DNA: TGTGCCAGTAGGGGCCCGGACGGCAAGCGGGCTGAAGCTTTCTTT. It specifies CASRGPDGKRAEAFF. This chain uses TRBV19 with TRBJ1-1; no firm D call. Germline V gene sequence: CDR1 LNHDA, CDR2 SQIVND (reference sequence). The CDR3 covers 15 residues. Trimming removed 6 bases at V and 6 bases at J, with 20 bases between.

This clonotype was seen at least ten times. The rearrangement uses TRBV30 and TRBJ2-5; D might be TRBD2 (6 bases). The CDR3 contains 13 residues. The V gene lost 4 bases and the J gene lost 4 bases, with 13 bases spanning the gap. Germline V lookup: CDR1 GTSNPN, CDR2 SVGIG (reference sequence). The DNA of the CDR3 is TGTGCCTGGATCAACGGGAGAGGAGAGACCCAGTACTTC. Its translation: CAWINGRGETQYF. The full variable domain, in which reference TRBV30 and TRBJ2-5 provide the parts outside the CDR3, is SQTIHQWPATLVQPVGSPLSLECTVEGTSNPNLYWYRQAAGRGLQLLFYSVGIGQISSEVPQNLSASRPQDRQFILSSKKLLLSDSGFYLCAWINGRGETQYFGPGTRLLVL.

This clonotype was seen ten or more times. The V gene is TRBV12-3 or TRBV12-4, the J gene TRBJ2-5; D might be TRBD2 (5 bases). Trimming removed 6 bases from V and 1 base from J, with 15 bases in between. The CDR3 runs to 15 residues. The CDR3 loop reads CASSPSNGGQETQYF. CDR3 in DNA: TGTGCCAGCAGCCCCAGCAACGGAGGCCAAGAGACCCAGTACTTC.